The next 27 T cell receptor beta chains were all read from a single sample in a study of blood T cell repertoires in COVID-19. Produced via immunoSEQ multiplex PCR; TCRdb's table is partial and in-frame only. In the table there are more than 150,000 clones, 84% of which are singletons. The sequenced sample was peripheral blood. Receptors were obtained from a human donor in a cohort sampled during active COVID-19.

The V gene is TRBV19, the J gene TRBJ2-7, with unresolved D. Trimming pared 1 base from V and 2 bases from J, leaving 12 bases between. Germline lookup yields CDR1 LNHDA and CDR2 SQIVND (reference sequence). The CDR3 spans 15 residues. For the CDR3, the DNA is TGTGCCAGTAGTATAGCCGCGGTAGGAACCTACGAGCAGTACTTC. Its translation: CASSIAAVGTYEQYF. Filled out from reference TRBV19 and TRBJ2-7, the complete variable domain reads DGGITQSPKYLFRKEGQNVTLSCEQNLNHDAMYWYRQDPGQGLRLIYYSQIVNDFQKGDIAEGYSVSREKKESFPLTVTSAQKNPTAFYLCASSIAAVGTYEQYFGPGTRLTVT.

This chain links TRBV11-3 with TRBJ2-5; the D is unclear. CDR1 is SGHNT and CDR2 is YENEEA in the germline V gene. CDR3 length: 12 amino acids. Trimming left V 5 bases short and J 4 bases short, with 8 bases between. DNA for the CDR3: TGTGCCAGCAGCCTTAAATTAGAGACCCAGTACTTC. Amino acid sequence: CASSLKLETQYF.

V and J are TRBV2 and TRBJ2-5, with 9 bases aligning to TRBD2. This CDR3 has 16 residues. Trimming cost V 3 bases and J 5 bases; bases outside gene matches: 10. Germline V gene sequence: CDR1 SNHLY, CDR2 FYNNEI. The CDR3 nucleotides read TGTGCCAGCAGTGATCCGCGGGGGGGGAGCTCGGAGACCCAGTACTTC. Its translation is CASSDPRGGSSETQYF.

V and J are TRBV5-4 and TRBJ1-2; TRBD1 is a possible D gene (5 bases). V was shortened by 5 bases and J by 6 bases, with 23 bases between the two germline ends. Per the germline V gene, CDR1 is SGHNT and CDR2 is YYREEE (reference sequence). The CDR3 is 16 amino acids. This CDR3 is CASRSPGLISSNGYTF. For the CDR3, the DNA is TGTGCCAGCAGGTCCCCGGGACTCATCTCCTCAAATGGCTACACCTTC. Full variable domain (outside the CDR3, taken from reference TRBV5-4 and TRBJ1-2): ETGVTQSPTHLIKTRGQQVTLRCSSQSGHNTVSWYQQALGQGPQFIFQYYREEENGRGNFPPRFSGLQFPNYSSELNVNALELDDSALYLCASRSPGLISSNGYTFGSGTRLTVV.

This chain links TRBV27 with TRBJ1-1; tentative D call: TRBD1 (5 bases). This CDR3 is built from 15 residues. Germline values: CDR1 MNHEY, CDR2 SMNVEV (reference sequence). Trimming left V 4 bases short and J 0 bases short, with 12 bases between. CDR3 amino acids: CASSSVTGLNTEAFF. For the CDR3, the DNA is TGTGCCAGCAGTTCCGTTACAGGTTTGAACACTGAAGCTTTCTTT.

There are a few counts of this clone. The identical CDR3 is also encoded by other nucleotide sequences in the sample. The V gene is TRBV5-4, the J gene TRBJ2-1, with 12 positions matching TRBD2. The germline gives CDR1 SGHNT, CDR2 YYREEE (reference sequence). V lost 2 bases, J lost 4 bases, and 1 base stayed unmatched. This CDR3 region has 15 residues. The CDR3, as DNA: TGTGCCAGCAGCTTCGGGACTAGCGGGTACAATGAGCAGTTCTTC. Translating gives CASSFGTSGYNEQFF.

The gene calls are TRBV9 and TRBJ2-7; 8 nucleotides align to TRBD2. Looked up from germline, CDR1 is SGDLS and CDR2 is YYNGEE. CDR3 length: 16 amino acids. Trimming took 0 bases from V and 3 from J; bases not matched to a gene: 8. The CDR3 loop is CASSVDGAGEIYEQYF. For the CDR3, the DNA is TGTGCCAGCAGCGTAGACGGAGCGGGGGAGATCTACGAGCAGTACTTC. Complete variable domain (other parts from reference TRBV9 and TRBJ2-7): DSGVTQTPKHLITATGQRVTLRCSPRSGDLSVYWYQQSLDQGLQFLIQYYNGEERAKGNILERFSAQQFPDLHSELNLSSLELGDSALYFCASSVDGAGEIYEQYFGPGTRLTVT.

The rearrangement links TRBV2 to TRBJ2-7; D gene unclear. Germline V lookup: CDR1 SNHLY, CDR2 FYNNEI. This CDR3 spans 11 amino acids. V lost 4 bases and J 6 bases, leaving 7 bases between the germline ends. The CDR3 region has the DNA TGTGCCAGCAGTGGGGCAAGCGAGCAGTACTTC. It is translated as CASSGASEQYF.

This clone was detected once. This chain joins TRBV6-1 and TRBJ1-2; D is possibly TRBD1 (6 bases). V lost 0 bases and J lost 3, with 17 bases in between. The germline V gene has CDR1 MNHNS and CDR2 SASEGT. The CDR3 totals 17 residues. Written as DNA, the CDR3 is TGTGCCAGCAGTGAAGCGAGCTGGGACACACTCGACTATGGCTACACCTTC. It is translated as CASSEASWDTLDYGYTF.

The chain joins TRBV3-1 (or the pseudogene TRBV3-2) to TRBJ1-4; 10 bases agree with TRBD1. In germline, CDR1 is LGHDT, CDR2 YNNKEL (reference sequence). CDR3 length equals 17 residues. V shed 10 bases and J 3 bases; nucleotides not matched to a gene: 14. The CDR3 region is CATRGDRGSSANEKLFF. DNA of the CDR3: TGTGCCACCCGGGGGGACAGGGGATCGTCAGCTAATGAAAAACTGTTTTTT.

The chain uses TRBV14 and TRBJ1-2; weak D call: TRBD1 (6 bases). The CDR3 contains 12 residues. Germline V gene lookup returns CDR1 SGHDN and CDR2 FVKESK. Trimming took off 1 base at V and 7 bases at J, with 7 bases between the two ends. The CDR3 DNA is TGTGCCAGCAGCCAAGTCAGGGGTGGCTACACCTTC. Encoded protein: CASSQVRGGYTF.

This rearrangement joins TRBV5-8 to TRBJ2-5; unclear D gene. Trimming left V 6 bases short and J 6 bases short, with 12 bases between. The CDR3 runs to 12 residues. The germline V gene has CDR1 SGHTS and CDR2 YDEGEE. The CDR3 is CASTQKLQTQYF. In nucleotides, the CDR3 is TGTGCCAGCACCCAAAAGCTGCAGACCCAGTACTTC.

This clone appeared a few times. The rearrangement uses TRBV6-6 and TRBJ2-2, with D tentatively TRBD2 (6 bases). The germline V gene has CDR1 MNHNY and CDR2 SVGAGI (reference sequence). Trimming took 0 bases from V and 7 from J, leaving 6 bases between them. The length of the CDR3 is 13 residues. CDR3 DNA: TGTGCCAGCAGTTACTCGCGGGGCGGGGAGCTGTTTTTT. Translation gives CASSYSRGGELFF.

V usage is TRBV7-6 and J usage is TRBJ2-5; 10 positions match TRBD2. The CDR3 spans 16 residues. The V segment lost 1 base and the J segment 5 bases; nucleotides outside the gene matches: 7. Germline V gene sequence: CDR1 SGHVS, CDR2 FNYEAQ. CDR3 sequence: CASSLGLAGSSETQYF. In DNA form, the CDR3 reads TGTGCCAGCAGCTTAGGACTAGCGGGTTCATCGGAGACCCAGTACTTC.

CDR3 nucleotide sequence: TGTGCCAGCAGCTCCGGACGGAGGGACTCACCCCTCCACTTT. It translates to CASSSGRRDSPLHF. This chain joins TRBV13 and TRBJ1-6; a possible D gene is TRBD1 (5 bases). The CDR3 totals 14 residues. V lost 4 bases and J 10 bases, leaving 14 bases between the germline ends. CDR1 is PRHDT and CDR2 is FYEKMQ in the germline V gene (reference sequence).

The chain combines TRBV15 with TRBJ1-2; TRBD1 matches 7 bases. This CDR3 has 14 residues. Trimming cost V 4 bases and J 2 bases; bases outside gene matches: 4. Per the germline V gene, CDR1 is LNHNV and CDR2 is YYDKDF (reference sequence). CDR3 bases: TGTGCCACCAGCAAGGACAGGACGAACTATGGCTACACCTTC. It translates to CATSKDRTNYGYTF.

CDR3 sequence: CASSPNRGQGTEAFF. The CDR3 DNA reads as TGTGCCAGCAGCCCGAACAGGGGACAGGGCACTGAAGCTTTCTTT. V is TRBV13 and J is TRBJ1-1; TRBD1 matches 9 bases. With V trimmed by 5 bases and J by 4 bases, 8 bases remained unmatched. The CDR3 runs to 15 residues. In germline, CDR1 is PRHDT, CDR2 FYEKMQ (reference sequence).

The gene calls are TRBV5-1 and TRBJ1-2; 7 bases map to TRBD1. CDR1 is SGHRS, CDR2 YFSETQ, per germline. V trimming: 4 bases; J trimming: 7 bases; junction bases outside the gene matches: 10. This CDR3 is 14 amino acids long. In nucleotides, the CDR3 is TGCGCCAGCAGCCCCTTACAGGGGCTAGGTGGCTACACCTTC. Residues: CASSPLQGLGGYTF. The complete variable domain, with remaining parts taken from reference TRBV5-1 and TRBJ1-2, reads KAGVTQTPRYLIKTRGQQVTLSCSPISGHRSVSWYQQTPGQGLQFLFEYFSETQRNKGNFPGRFSGRQFSNSRSEMNVSTLELGDSALYLCASSPLQGLGGYTFGSGTRLTVV.

This chain connects TRBV6-5 to TRBJ2-2, with D possibly TRBD1 on 6 matching bases. Trimming removed 5 bases from V and 1 base from J, with 8 bases in between. The CDR3 length is 14 residues. Germline V gene sequence: CDR1 MNHEY, CDR2 SVGAGI. CDR3 sequence reads: CASSMGQNTGELFF. In DNA form, the CDR3 reads TGTGCCAGCAGTATGGGACAGAACACCGGGGAGCTGTTTTTT.

The rearrangement links TRBV14 to TRBJ1-6; D gene unclear. V lost 0 bases to trimming and J lost 8 bases, with 11 bases between them. Looked up from germline, CDR1 is SGHDN and CDR2 is FVKESK. The CDR3 extends over 15 amino acids. CDR3 protein: CASSQEEGGYSPLHF. For the CDR3, the DNA is TGTGCCAGCAGCCAAGAGGAGGGAGGGTATTCACCCCTCCACTTT.

The chain uses TRBV10-2 and TRBJ2-1, with a weak D call TRBD1 (5 bases). CDR3 length equals 15 residues. V lost 4 bases to trimming and J lost 2 bases, with 12 bases between them. Germline CDR1 reads WSHSY; CDR2 reads SAAADI. The CDR3 loop reads CASSGAGWAYNEQFF. As DNA, the CDR3 is TGCGCCAGCAGTGGTGCAGGGTGGGCCTACAATGAGCAGTTCTTC.

The chain links TRBV7-8 to TRBJ2-7; TRBD2 aligns across 11 bases. Germline V gene sequence: CDR1 SGHVS, CDR2 FQNEAQ. The J segment lost 4 bases and the V segment lost 10 bases, leaving 9 bases of the junction unmatched. The CDR3 has 14 residues. For the CDR3, the DNA is TGTGCCACCCGGACCCTAGCGGGGGGATACGAGCAGTACTTC. Protein sequence: CATRTLAGGYEQYF.

The rearrangement links TRBV12-3 or TRBV12-4 to TRBJ1-2; TRBD1 matches at 8 bases. The junction had 3 bases not matched to a gene; V was cut back by 7 bases and J by 2 bases. This CDR3 region has 13 residues. For the CDR3, the DNA is TGTGCCAGCACTCAGGGGGCCAACTATGGCTACACCTTC. Translated, it gives CASTQGANYGYTF.

This clone was counted once. An end of the junction does not agree with germline; a read error may underlie this. The chain employs TRBV24-1 and TRBJ2-2; D remains unclear. This CDR3 contains 13 residues. Germline CDR1 and CDR2: KGHDR and SFDVKD. The CDR3 region has the DNA TGTGCCACCAGTGAGGAAAACAGCGGGGAGCTGTTTTTT. The encoded protein is CATSEENSGELFF.

This clone has just one count. The rearrangement joins TRBV19 to TRBJ1-2; no reliable D call. This CDR3 has 13 amino acids. Looked up from germline, CDR1 is LNHDA and CDR2 is SQIVND (reference sequence). The ends were cut back, 6 bases at V and 5 bases at J, with 13 bases in the middle. The CDR3 nucleotides are TGTGCCAGTAGCAACCCCTCGGAGTATGGCTACACCTTC. It specifies CASSNPSEYGYTF.

The CDR3 sequence: CASSQWGVGLQPQHF. The CDR3 nucleotides read TGTGCCAGCAGCCAGTGGGGGGTGGGGTTGCAGCCCCAGCATTTT. This rearrangement joins TRBV3-1 (or the pseudogene TRBV3-2) to TRBJ1-5; D might be TRBD1 (5 bases). The germline gives CDR1 LGHDT, CDR2 YNNKEL (reference sequence). V was clipped by 3 bases and J by 7 bases, with 16 bases between them. The CDR3 contains 15 residues.

The table lists this clone with a count of one. The chain couples TRBV5-1 to TRBJ2-2; D call uncertain. CDR1 is SGHRS and CDR2 is YFSETQ in the germline V gene. Trimming stripped 7 bases from V and 9 bases from J, with 19 bases between. This CDR3 region has 14 residues. CDR3 DNA sequence: TGCGCCAGCGCCCCAGATGGCGGTGTATGGGAGCTGTTTTTT. It yields the protein CASAPDGGVWELFF.